This is a list of T cell receptor beta chains from one sample in a study of blood T cells in healthy people across ages. MiXCR, run by TCRdb on the 5' RACE reads, gives a single entry per CDR3 protein. The table lists around 2 million distinct CDR3 sequences, 35% to 50% of them singletons. Sequenced input: blood. The receptors were sampled from a human donor in good health. Both conserved end residues are part of each CDR3. The order of the fields is CDR3 DNA, CDR3 protein, clone size, D gene, V gene, J gene. D genes are given only for firm matches. Clone size appears in some rows only: once, few, many, or a class for an expanded clone.

cdr3_nt: TGTGCCAACAGCAGAATGAGCGGGACACTCTCTGGGGCCAACGTCCTGACTTTC
cdr3_aa: CANSRMSGTLSGANVLTF
clone_size: .
d_call: .
v_call: TRBV7-2
j_call: TRBJ2-6

cdr3_nt: TGTGCCAGCAGCTTAGTCCCTGGCAGGGAAGGAGGCGAGCAGTACTTC
cdr3_aa: CASSLVPGREGGEQYF
clone_size: .
d_call: .
v_call: TRBV7-2
j_call: TRBJ2-7

cdr3_nt: TGTGCCAGCAGCATCCCGGGGCGGGATGAAGCTTTCTTT
cdr3_aa: CASSIPGRDEAFF
clone_size: .
d_call: .
v_call: TRBV7-9
j_call: TRBJ1-1

cdr3_nt: TGCGCCAGCAGCCGGAAACAGGGGGAAGGCGGCTACACCTTC
cdr3_aa: CASSRKQGEGGYTF
clone_size: .
d_call: TRBD1
v_call: TRBV4-3
j_call: TRBJ1-2

cdr3_nt: TGTGCCAGCAGCTCGGTGGCGGGGGGGCTGGGAGAGCAGTACTTC
cdr3_aa: CASSSVAGGLGEQYF
clone_size: .
d_call: TRBD2
v_call: TRBV11-2
j_call: TRBJ2-7

cdr3_nt: TGCAGTGTTGAGCGGGGGGGCGTCGGTCTTATCTTGGAGACCCAGTACTTC
cdr3_aa: CSVERGGVGLILETQYF
clone_size: .
d_call: TRBD2
v_call: TRBV20-1
j_call: TRBJ2-5

cdr3_nt: TGTGCCACCTCAAGGTTCAACTCGAACACTGAAGCTTTCTTT
cdr3_aa: CATSRFNSNTEAFF
clone_size: .
d_call: .
v_call: TRBV28
j_call: TRBJ1-1

cdr3_nt: TGTGCCAGCAGTTACTCGACTTTAGCGGGGGGCCTCCCGGCCAAAAACATTCAGTACTTC
cdr3_aa: CASSYSTLAGGLPAKNIQYF
clone_size: few
d_call: TRBD2
v_call: TRBV6-5
j_call: TRBJ2-4

cdr3_nt: TGCGCCAGCAGCACCGGACTAGCGGGGGGGCTGGTCCTCCAAGAGACCCAGTACTTC
cdr3_aa: CASSTGLAGGLVLQETQYF
clone_size: .
d_call: TRBD2
v_call: TRBV5-1
j_call: TRBJ2-5

cdr3_nt: TGTGCCAGCAGCTCCCGACTAGCGGGGGGAGACAATGAGCAGTTCTTC
cdr3_aa: CASSSRLAGGDNEQFF
clone_size: .
d_call: TRBD2
v_call: TRBV7-8
j_call: TRBJ2-1

cdr3_nt: TGCGCCAGCAGCCAAGACAGGGGTTTTGACCAGCAGTTCTTC
cdr3_aa: CASSQDRGFDQQFF
clone_size: .
d_call: TRBD1
v_call: TRBV5-1
j_call: TRBJ2-1

cdr3_nt: TGTGCCAGCAGCCCCGAAGTCAATGAGCAGTTCTTC
cdr3_aa: CASSPEVNEQFF
clone_size: .
d_call: .
v_call: TRBV16
j_call: TRBJ2-1

cdr3_nt: TGTGCCAGCAGTTTAGGGGCAACCTATAATTCACCCCTCCACTTT
cdr3_aa: CASSLGATYNSPLHF
clone_size: .
d_call: .
v_call: TRBV12-3/TRBV12-4
j_call: TRBJ1-6

cdr3_nt: TGTGCCAGCAGCTTGACGGCCGCGTGGGGGGCTCCAGATACGCAGTATTTT
cdr3_aa: CASSLTAAWGAPDTQYF
clone_size: few
d_call: .
v_call: TRBV5-6
j_call: TRBJ2-3

cdr3_nt: TGCAGCGTGACCCTCGGACGGGGGATAAGCTCCTACAATGAGCAGTTCTTC
cdr3_aa: CSVTLGRGISSYNEQFF
clone_size: .
d_call: .
v_call: TRBV29-1
j_call: TRBJ2-1

cdr3_nt: TGTGCCAGCAGCAGGGGGCGGTTATATAACTATGGCTACACCTTC
cdr3_aa: CASSRGRLYNYGYTF
clone_size: few
d_call: TRBD1
v_call: TRBV12-3/TRBV12-4
j_call: TRBJ1-2

cdr3_nt: TGCAGCGTTGAGCTAGTTTCCTACGAGCAGTACTTC
cdr3_aa: CSVELVSYEQYF
clone_size: many
d_call: .
v_call: TRBV29-1
j_call: TRBJ2-7

cdr3_nt: TGTGCCAGCAGTGAAGGGCCTAGCGGGGGACCGTACCAAGAGACCCAGTACTTC
cdr3_aa: CASSEGPSGGPYQETQYF
clone_size: few
d_call: TRBD2
v_call: TRBV2
j_call: TRBJ2-5

cdr3_nt: TGTGCCAGCAGTACTCCCCGGGACCGAGGAGGGGAGACCCAGTACTTC
cdr3_aa: CASSTPRDRGGETQYF
clone_size: few
d_call: .
v_call: TRBV25-1
j_call: TRBJ2-5

cdr3_nt: TGCAGTGCTAGTCCTAGCCGTACCCGTGAGACCCAGTACTTC
cdr3_aa: CSASPSRTRETQYF
clone_size: .
d_call: .
v_call: TRBV20-1
j_call: TRBJ2-5